This note documents a single T cell receptor (beta chain) sequence. Its antigen remains unidentified. The record has no base qualities; no much larger clone is one base away. TCRbeta CDR3 regions were sequenced with the immunoSEQ Assay. After extraction, genomic DNA underwent amplification by bias-controlled multiplex PCR, followed by high-throughput sequencing. On the study's bioinformatics: Collapsing and filtering of sequences were performed to quantify the absolute abundance of each unique TCRbeta CDR3 region. T cell fraction was estimated by normalization of TCRbeta template counts to usable DNA, with usable DNA being measured through amplification of reference genes present in all nucleated cells. Repertoire TCRs were annotated as SARS-CoV-2-specific when V gene, CDR3 amino acid sequence and J gene were exactly matched to a known reactive TCR set. The reference SARS-CoV-2 TCR set was derived from MIRA and filtered for enrichment in COVID-19-positive ImmuneCODE repertoires, a step that removed public or cross-reactive TCRs. Using the MIRA antigens, annotated TCRs were further analysed by specific ORF or by position within an ORF. Depth was the summed frequency of annotated unique rearrangements, while breadth was defined as annotated unique rearrangements over total unique productive rearrangements. Two-sided Wilcoxon rank-sum tests were applied when comparing TCR breadth between groups. TCRdb carries this immuneACCESS record with in-frame sequences only. Its versions omit some clonotypes, under half of them owing to an unresolved V gene in the studies checked, with the rest unexplained. V and J calls and clone size are as listed in that table; D and trimming were resolved from the DNA. The sample table contains roughly 320,000 clones; only one count was recorded for more than 75% of them. Jointly, the top ten make up roughly 3.2% of the sample.

For CDR1 and CDR2, the germline V gene (reference sequence) lists LGHDT and YNNKEL. V and J lose 4 bases and 4 bases, and a span of 10 bases separates them. Counted from cysteine to phenylalanine, this CDR3 has 13 amino acids. Solely the CDR3 DNA is kept, with 39 bases framed from the first base. This entry comes from a study of Ad26.COV2.S vaccination and SARS-CoV-2 variants (dated by TCRdb to the early 2020s). Study-level background: Donors in the vaccine arm were drawn from COV1001, a phase I-IIa trial of Ad26.COV2.S in healthy adults that was multicentre, randomized, double-blind and placebo-controlled. Ad26.COV2.S was administered intramuscularly at 5 x 10^10 or 1 x 10^11 viral particles, either as a single shot or as two shots given 56 days apart. Investigators did not know the trial group allocation while performing experiments and assessing outcomes. A total of some 30 samples were included in the TCR-sequenced set, comprising some 20 Ad26.COV2.S vaccine recipients, 5 placebo recipients and 8 SARS-CoV-2 convalescent individuals. Trial participants were randomized into five groups of five, in which low-dose or high-dose Ad26.COV2.S was given once or twice, or placebo was given on both occasions. TCRbeta repertoire sequencing was used to assess the specificity and breadth of SARS-CoV-2-reactive T cell receptors after Ad26.COV2.S vaccination. Here is what the overall study found, with its caveats: It was noted by the authors that total T cell responses may have been underestimated by the TCR breadth and depth analyses. After vaccination, substantial breadth of spike-specific CD8+ and CD4+ T cell responses was reported. The study was not powered for comparison of responses between vaccine doses or regimens. Non-spike TCR breadth was comparable between vaccine and placebo recipients, consistent with the vaccine containing only spike. Spike-specific TCR breadth was higher in Ad26.COV2.S recipients than in placebo recipients (P = 0.0014).

The treatment or condition label corresponds to: some 19 received Ad26.COV2.S at low or high dose, single or two shots; 5 received placebo; per-sample allocation not given. Repertoires of vaccine and placebo recipients were sequenced from samples collected on day 63 after the first injection. Between 29 July and 7 August 2020, Cohort 1b enrolled 20 to 30 adults aged 18-55 years at one site in Boston, USA. Ad26.COV2.S was a replication-incompetent adenovirus type 26 vector expressing a prefusion-stabilized SARS-CoV-2 spike protein from the original Wuhan strain. This TCR derives from a person between 18 and 65 years old who received the Ad26.COV2.S COVID-19 vaccine or a placebo. The chain is assembled from TRBV3-1 (or the pseudogene TRBV3-2) and TRBJ1-2; the D segment could be TRBD1, given 5 matching bases. Sample: peripheral blood, taken in a trial of Ad26.COV2.S vaccine versus placebo. The CDR3 loop reads CASSPGPAYGYTF. The DNA sequence follows: TGTGCCAGCAGCCCGGGACCTGCCTATGGCTACACCTTC.